One and the same sample provided the 20 T cell receptor beta chains below, sequenced in a study of OX40 agonist ivuxolimab in advanced cancers. Sequencing used immunoSEQ multiplex PCR; TCRdb keeps in-frame clones, though not all of them. The profile shows around 65,000 clones, approximately 91% of them singletons. Here the sequenced sample was CD4+ or CD8+ T cells sorted from blood, taken in a trial of the OX40 agonist ivuxolimab. Receptor source: an adult with an advanced solid tumor such as melanoma, head and neck, liver or kidney cancer.

CDR3 DNA: TGTGCCAGCAGCTCACAGGACAGAAGCTCTGGAAACACCATATATTTT. It encodes CASSSQDRSSGNTIYF. The chain recombines TRBV11-2 with TRBJ1-3; D perhaps matches TRBD1 (6 bases). Trimming removed 4 bases from V and 0 bases from J, with 13 bases in between. There are 16 residues in the CDR3. The germline V gene encodes CDR1 SGHAT and CDR2 FQNNGV. The whole variable domain, remainder taken from reference TRBV11-2 and TRBJ1-3, is EAGVAQSPRYKIIEKRQSVAFWCNPISGHATLYWYQQILGQGPKLLIQFQNNGVVDDSQLPKDRFSAERLKGVDSTLKIQPAKLEDSAVYLCASSSQDRSSGNTIYFGEGSWLTVV.

V and J are TRBV6-1 and TRBJ2-1; D might be TRBD1 (5 bases). The V gene lost 8 bases and the J gene lost 0 bases, with 14 bases spanning the gap. The CDR3 consists of 15 residues. Germline assignment: CDR1 MNHNS and CDR2 SASEGT. Here the CDR3 reads CASALGQISYNEQFF. For the CDR3, the DNA is TGTGCCAGCGCTCTGGGGCAGATCTCCTACAATGAGCAGTTCTTC.

This clone was seen once. The CDR3 DNA is TGTGCCAGCAGACGCGGGACAGCAGCAACTAATGAAAAACTGTTTTTT. It yields the protein CASRRGTAATNEKLFF. The chain has TRBV11-2 and TRBJ1-4; 7 bases match TRBD1. The CDR3 has 16 amino acids. J gave up 0 bases and V 6 bases, and 7 bases lay outside the gene matches. Germline V gene sequence: CDR1 SGHAT, CDR2 FQNNGV.

The V and J genes are TRBV15 and TRBJ1-5; D unresolved. CDR1 is LNHNV and CDR2 is YYDKDF in the germline V gene (reference sequence). CDR3 length: 14 amino acids. Trimming took 1 base from V and 3 from J, leaving 7 bases between them. CDR3 sequence reads: CATSRVVNNQPQHF. The CDR3 DNA reads as TGTGCCACCAGCAGAGTAGTTAACAATCAGCCCCAGCATTTT. The full variable domain, its missing parts supplied by reference TRBV15 and TRBJ1-5, is DAMVIQNPRYQVTQFGKPVTLSCSQTLNHNVMYWYQQKSSQAPKLLFHYYDKDFNNEADTPDNFQSRRPNTSFCFLDIRSPGLGDTAMYLCATSRVVNNQPQHFGDGTRLSIL.

The rearrangement joins TRBV7-3 to TRBJ2-7, with 9 bases identical to TRBD1. Germline V gene data show CDR1 as SGHTA and CDR2 as FQGTGA. The junction had 6 bases not matched to a gene; V was cut back by 6 bases and J by 6 bases. The CDR3 has 13 amino acids. The CDR3 loop is CASSRDRVGEQYF. CDR3 sequence (DNA): TGTGCCAGCAGTCGGGACAGGGTGGGCGAGCAGTACTTC.

The rearrangement joins TRBV5-1 to TRBJ1-1; 7 bases map to TRBD1. The CDR3 totals 15 residues. The V gene end was trimmed by 0 bases and the J gene end by 1 base; junction bases not matched to a gene: 3. Germline V gene lookup returns CDR1 SGHRS and CDR2 YFSETQ. DNA for the CDR3: TGCGCCAGCAGCTTGGACAGGGGTCCGAACACTGAAGCTTTCTTT. Its protein is CASSLDRGPNTEAFF.

The V call is TRBV7-9, the J call TRBJ1-3; possible D gene TRBD1, 6 bases. V lost 4 bases to trimming and J lost 10 bases, with 20 bases between them. Germline assignment: CDR1 SEHNR and CDR2 FQNEAQ (reference sequence). The length of the CDR3 is 15 residues. The CDR3 sequence: CASSSGQTVTRTIYF. The CDR3 DNA reads as TGTGCCAGCAGCTCCGGACAGACCGTTACGAGAACCATATATTTT.

This chain links TRBV5-1 with TRBJ2-1, with 14 bases identical to TRBD2. The CDR3 covers 16 residues. J was trimmed by 8 bases and V by 0 bases; bases with no gene match: 4. Germline CDR1 SGHRS, CDR2 YFSETQ. The CDR3 sequence: CASSLAGTSGSYEQFF. CDR3 bases: TGCGCCAGCAGCTTGGCGGGGACTAGCGGGAGTTATGAGCAGTTCTTC.

The chain recombines TRBV5-1 with TRBJ2-1, with TRBD2 identical over 8 bases. The CDR3 has 16 amino acids. Per germline, CDR1 SGHRS and CDR2 YFSETQ. The V and J ends lost 7 bases and 8 bases, in that order; junction bases with no gene match: 17. In DNA form, the CDR3 reads TGCGCCAGCTCCCCAGCCGGACTAGCAGTGGAGGATGAGCAGTTCTTC. Protein sequence: CASSPAGLAVEDEQFF.

A few counts support this clone. The V and J genes are TRBV29-1 and TRBJ1-1; D might be TRBD1 (5 bases). Trimming removed 8 bases from V and 5 bases from J, with 9 bases in between. The CDR3 extends over 10 amino acids. Germline V gives CDR1 SQVTM, CDR2 ANQGSEA. CDR3 protein: CSSRQTEAFF. CDR3 sequence (DNA): TGCAGCAGTCGACAGACTGAAGCTTTCTTT.

V gene TRBV7-8 combines with J gene TRBJ2-7, with 12 bases that match TRBD2. CDR1 is SGHVS and CDR2 is FQNEAQ in the germline V gene. The CDR3 is 15 amino acids. V gave up 4 bases and J gave up 5 bases; unmatched junction bases: 6. The CDR3 region has the DNA TGTGCCAGCAGCTACCTAGCGGGAGGGCCCCACGAGCAGTACTTC. Its translation is CASSYLAGGPHEQYF.

The genes are TRBV27 and TRBJ2-6, with D unclear. The CDR3 has 16 amino acids. Trimming removed 5 bases at V and 0 bases at J, with 11 bases between. Germline V lookup: CDR1 MNHEY, CDR2 SMNVEV (reference sequence). CDR3: CASSISRNSGANVLTF. The CDR3 DNA sequence: TGTGCCAGCAGTATTTCCCGTAACTCTGGGGCCAACGTCCTGACTTTC. The entire variable domain, with the rest obtained from reference TRBV27 and TRBJ2-6, is as follows: EAQVTQNPRYLITVTGKKLTVTCSQNMNHEYMSWYRQDPGLGLRQIYYSMNVEVTDKGDVPEGYKVSRKEKRNFPLILESPSPNQTSLYFCASSISRNSGANVLTFGAGSRLTVL.

The chain employs TRBV6-1 and TRBJ2-7; weak D call: TRBD1 (6 bases). The CDR3 totals 15 residues. V lost 7 bases and J lost 0, with 16 bases in between. CDR1 is MNHNS and CDR2 is SASEGT in the germline V gene. The CDR3 protein is CASTVSGTHSYEQYF. The CDR3 DNA reads as TGTGCCAGCACTGTCTCTGGGACACACTCCTACGAGCAGTACTTC.

This clone was observed a single time. The chain employs TRBV14 and TRBJ2-7, with 9 bases identical to TRBD1. The CDR3 covers 13 residues. Germline assignment: CDR1 SGHDN and CDR2 FVKESK. After removal of 7 bases from V and 6 bases from J, the junction contained 7 bases not matched to a gene. This CDR3 reads CASNRQGVGEQYF. The CDR3 nucleotides are TGTGCCAGCAATAGACAGGGGGTTGGCGAGCAGTACTTC.

This chain links TRBV4-1 with TRBJ1-2; D not resolved. V was trimmed by 0 bases and J by 4 bases, leaving 6 bases between them. Germline V gives CDR1 MGHRA, CDR2 YSYEKL. The CDR3 loop spans 13 amino acids. CDR3 loop: CASSQEGSYGYTF. For the CDR3, the DNA is TGCGCCAGCAGCCAAGAGGGCAGCTATGGCTACACCTTC.

The chain employs TRBV6-1 and TRBJ2-7; a possible D gene is TRBD2 (5 bases). V was pared by 5 bases and J by 7 bases, with 15 bases between. CDR1 is MNHNS, CDR2 SASEGT, per germline. CDR3 length: 13 amino acids. The CDR3 loop reads CASSSYVSGEQYF. The CDR3 DNA reads as TGTGCCAGCAGTTCCTACGTCTCGGGGGAGCAGTACTTC.

The V call is TRBV19, the J call TRBJ1-1; D is possibly TRBD1 (5 bases). The CDR3 has 16 amino acids. V was cut by 3 bases and J by 0 bases, with 14 bases left in between. Germline CDR1 is LNHDA and CDR2 is SQIVND (reference sequence). CDR3 amino acids: CASSILGELMNTEAFF. Written as DNA, the CDR3 is TGTGCCAGTAGTATCCTGGGGGAGCTCATGAACACTGAAGCTTTCTTT.

This rearrangement joins TRBV5-1 to TRBJ2-7, with 12 bases identical to TRBD2. J lost 9 bases, V lost 3 bases, and 4 bases had no gene match. Germline V gene lookup returns CDR1 SGHRS and CDR2 YFSETQ. This CDR3 comprises 13 residues. DNA of the CDR3: TGCGCCAGCAGCTCCCCGGGACTAGCGGGGCAGTACTTC. This codes for CASSSPGLAGQYF.

The chain links TRBV6-6 to TRBJ1-5, with 7 bases matching TRBD1. This CDR3 comprises 14 residues. V trimming: 6 bases; J trimming: 4 bases; junction bases outside the gene matches: 6. CDR1 and CDR2 from the germline V gene are MNHNY and SVGAGI (reference sequence). Written as DNA, the CDR3 is TGTGCCAGCAGCCCATGGACAGGTAATCAGCCCCAGCATTTT. Translated, it gives CASSPWTGNQPQHF.

The rearrangement links TRBV5-4 to TRBJ2-7; 9 bases align to TRBD2. This CDR3 spans 15 amino acids. V gave up 2 bases and J gave up 3 bases; unmatched junction bases: 6. Germline values: CDR1 SGHNT, CDR2 YYREEE (reference sequence). The DNA of the CDR3 is TGTGCCAGCAGCTTTAGCGGGAGTGCCTACTACGAGCAGTACTTC. It encodes CASSFSGSAYYEQYF.